The source of this TCR beta chain is a study of T cells in Graves' hyperthyroidism and ophthalmopathy. Using RNA transcripts as the source, TCR beta CDR3 regions were amplified. Using the HTBI primer set, a first-round RT-PCR was run on the TCR CDR3. TCRdb ran MiXCR on the multiplex PCR reads and lists one entry per CDR3 protein. The data contain hundreds of thousands of distinct CDR3 sequences, roughly 15% of them singletons. This clonotype was seen only a few times. The V and J ends lost 3 bases and 8 bases, in that order; junction bases with no gene match: 9. CDR1 and CDR2 (germline): DFQATT, SNEGSKA (reference sequence). The CDR3 consists of 14 residues. Diagnoses rested on clinical symptoms, serum thyroxine and TRAb, thyroid ultrasound and orbital computed tomography.

The sample comprised blood. This rearrangement joins TRBV20-1 to TRBJ2-1; 8 nucleotides agree with TRBD2. The TCR was taken from an older woman with Graves' ophthalmopathy. CDR3 region: CSARVSVAGHEQFF. For the CDR3, the DNA is TGCAGTGCTAGGGTCTCGGTAGCGGGACATGAGCAGTTCTTC.